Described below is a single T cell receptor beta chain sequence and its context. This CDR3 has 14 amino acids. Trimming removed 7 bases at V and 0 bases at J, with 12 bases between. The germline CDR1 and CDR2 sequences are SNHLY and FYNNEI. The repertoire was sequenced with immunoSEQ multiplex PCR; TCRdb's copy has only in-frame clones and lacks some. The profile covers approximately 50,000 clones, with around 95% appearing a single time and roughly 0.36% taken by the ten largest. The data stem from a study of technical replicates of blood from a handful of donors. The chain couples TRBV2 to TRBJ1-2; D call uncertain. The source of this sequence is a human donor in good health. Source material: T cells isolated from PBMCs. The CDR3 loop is CASMPGLANYGYTF. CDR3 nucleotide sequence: TGTGCCAGCATGCCGGGATTAGCTAACTATGGCTACACCTTC.